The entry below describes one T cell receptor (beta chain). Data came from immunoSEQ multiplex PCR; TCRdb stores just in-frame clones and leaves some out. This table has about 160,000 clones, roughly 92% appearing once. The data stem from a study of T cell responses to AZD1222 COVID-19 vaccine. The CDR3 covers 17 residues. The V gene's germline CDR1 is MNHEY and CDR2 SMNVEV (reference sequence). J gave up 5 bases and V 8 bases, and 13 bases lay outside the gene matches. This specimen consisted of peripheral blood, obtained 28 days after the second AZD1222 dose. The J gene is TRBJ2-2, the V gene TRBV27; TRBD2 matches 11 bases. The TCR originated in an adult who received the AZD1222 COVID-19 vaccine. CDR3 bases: TGTGCCAGCCGGCAGGGTACTAGCGGGAGCAGTACCGGGGAGCTGTTTTTT. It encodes CASRQGTSGSSTGELFF.